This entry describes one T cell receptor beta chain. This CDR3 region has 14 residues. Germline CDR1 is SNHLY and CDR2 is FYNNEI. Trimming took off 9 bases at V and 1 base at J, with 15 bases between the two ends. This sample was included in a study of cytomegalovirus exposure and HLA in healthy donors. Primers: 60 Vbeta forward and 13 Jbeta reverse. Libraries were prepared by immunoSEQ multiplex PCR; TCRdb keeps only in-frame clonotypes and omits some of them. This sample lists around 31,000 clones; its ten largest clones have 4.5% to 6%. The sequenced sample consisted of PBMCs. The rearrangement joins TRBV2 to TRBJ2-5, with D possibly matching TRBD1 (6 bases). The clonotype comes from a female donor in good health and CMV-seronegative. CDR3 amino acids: CASCNRATQETQYF. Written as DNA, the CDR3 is TGTGCCAGTTGTAACAGGGCTACCCAAGAGACCCAGTACTTC.